This paragraph reports one TCR beta chain. What antigen it recognizes has not been identified. No clone much larger than this one lies a single base away; base qualities are absent. The germline V gene yields MNHEY for CDR1 and SVGAGI for CDR2. V is reduced by 5 bases and J by 10 bases, leaving a spacing of 19 bases between them. Measured from the cysteine to the phenylalanine, the CDR3 is 14 residues long. The retained sequence is limited to the CDR3, 42 bases, with the frame set at the first base. At one collaborating source in Seattle, patients were enrolled during active infection and were followed longitudinally through the course of disease. Whole blood was collected in K2EDTA tubes by collaborating institutions according to the institutions' own protocols. Collaborator samples were shipped for TCRbeta analysis as frozen whole blood, isolated PBMCs, or DNA extracted from either sample type. These data belong to a study of blood T cell repertoires in COVID-19 (dated by TCRdb to 2018 to 2020). About the investigation overall: Samples from collaborators originated in the United States, Italy and Spain and spanned both the acute and convalescent phases of COVID-19. The material from the prospective study consisted of cDNA or gDNA derived from T cells, B-cell-depleted T cells, or PBMCs. Deeply sampled blood TCRbeta repertoires from subjects exposed to, actively infected with, or recovered from COVID-19 were included in the dataset. A freely available public database, intended as a resource for researchers studying the immune response to SARS-CoV-2, is where the repertoires were released. Samples came from the ongoing ImmuneRACE study (first 160 participants) plus 1,254 subjects from 6 global collaborators. Nearly every sample came with metadata listing a de-identified subject ID, COVID-19 status, age in years and sex. HLA class I and class II types, where available, came from metadata supplied by the sample provider rather than from assay-based typing. Overall study outcomes, separate from this receptor: Clinical and demographic metadata were provided uncurated, with the amount varying by source and participant.

TCRbeta CDR3 regions were amplified from genomic DNA by means of the immunoSEQ Assay, a bias-controlled multiplex PCR. Turning to the authors' computational methods: Nucleated cell counts per sample were estimated from amplification of reference gene primers within the assay. Sequence reads were collapsed and filtered to measure the absolute abundance of every unique TCRbeta CDR3 rearrangement. Productive Simpson clonality was computed per sample as the square root of Simpson's diversity index over productive rearrangements. The table was pulled from immuneACCESS by TCRdb, which kept in-frame rearrangements only. Such tables lose some clones; where checked, under half of the loss comes from unresolved V genes, and the rest has no known cause. That table is the source of V, J and clone size, and D and trimming were worked out from the DNA. In this sample the table shows around 400,000 clones, approximately 89% of which occur a single time. The biggest ten clones account for approximately 2.4% of the sample.

The clonotype originates from a woman in her sixties with COVID-19, enrolled during active disease. The sequencing sample was made of peripheral blood. Recombination connected TRBV6-5 to TRBJ2-3; a tentative D call is TRBD1 (6 bases match). The CDR3 amino acid sequence is: CASSLPGQRTAQYF. The DNA sequence is TGTGCCAGCAGTCTCCCCGGACAGAGAACAGCGCAGTATTTT.